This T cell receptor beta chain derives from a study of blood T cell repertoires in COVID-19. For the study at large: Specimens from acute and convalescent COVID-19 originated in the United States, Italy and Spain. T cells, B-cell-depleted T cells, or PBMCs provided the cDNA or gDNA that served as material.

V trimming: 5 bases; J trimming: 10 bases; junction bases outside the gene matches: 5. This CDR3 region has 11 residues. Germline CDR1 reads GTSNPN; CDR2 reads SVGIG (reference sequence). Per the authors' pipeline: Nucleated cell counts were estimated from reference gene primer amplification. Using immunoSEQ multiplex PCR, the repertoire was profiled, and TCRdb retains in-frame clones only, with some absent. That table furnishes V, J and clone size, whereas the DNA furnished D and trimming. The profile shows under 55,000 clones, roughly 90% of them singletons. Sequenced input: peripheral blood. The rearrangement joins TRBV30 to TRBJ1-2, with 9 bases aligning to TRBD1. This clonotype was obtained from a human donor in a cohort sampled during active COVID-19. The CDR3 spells CAWGTGLNYTF. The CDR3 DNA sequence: TGTGCCTGGGGGACAGGGCTTAACTACACCTTC.